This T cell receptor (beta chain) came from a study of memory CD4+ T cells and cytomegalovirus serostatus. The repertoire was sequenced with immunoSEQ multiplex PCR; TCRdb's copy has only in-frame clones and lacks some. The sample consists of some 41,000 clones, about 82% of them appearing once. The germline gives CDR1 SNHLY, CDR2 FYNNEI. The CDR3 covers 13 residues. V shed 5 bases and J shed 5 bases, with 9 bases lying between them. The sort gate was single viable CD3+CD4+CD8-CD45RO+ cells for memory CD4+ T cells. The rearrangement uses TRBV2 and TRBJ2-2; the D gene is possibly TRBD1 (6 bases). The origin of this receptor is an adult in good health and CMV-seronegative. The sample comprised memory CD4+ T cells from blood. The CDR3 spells CASSQQGTGELFF. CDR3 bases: TGTGCCAGCAGTCAACAGGGAACCGGGGAGCTGTTTTTT. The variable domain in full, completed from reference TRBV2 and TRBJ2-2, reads EPEVTQTPSHQVTQMGQEVILRCVPISNHLYFYWYRQILGQKVEFLVSFYNNEISEKSEIFDDQFSVERPDGSNFTLKIRSTKLEDSAMYFCASSQQGTGELFFGEGSRLTVL.